The source of this T cell receptor (beta chain) is a study of T cell responses to AZD1222 COVID-19 vaccine. Background on the study: Some second doses came at about 4 weeks and others at about 12 weeks; these were pooled. Study observations and caveats: Sampling captured repertoires only after the peak T cell response. Reports indicate that nearly half of spike-specific TCRs are directed at unmutated variant regions.

The V gene's germline CDR1 is LGHDT and CDR2 YNNKEL (reference sequence). This CDR3 comprises 16 residues. V gave up 4 bases and J gave up 8 bases; unmatched junction bases: 10. Measured with immunoSEQ multiplex PCR; TCRdb has only the in-frame clones, and not every one. This sample has more than 80,000 clones, with roughly 91% found just once. As for this clone: The antigen is not known.

This TCR was sampled from an adult in good health. The material sequenced was peripheral blood, taken on day 0 of AZD1222 vaccination. This rearrangement joins TRBV3-1 (or the pseudogene TRBV3-2) to TRBJ1-3, with TRBD1 matching over 11 bases. DNA for the CDR3: TGTGCCAGCAGCCGGACAGGGGGCTCCGTTGTAGACACCATATATTTT. Its translation: CASSRTGGSVVDTIYF.